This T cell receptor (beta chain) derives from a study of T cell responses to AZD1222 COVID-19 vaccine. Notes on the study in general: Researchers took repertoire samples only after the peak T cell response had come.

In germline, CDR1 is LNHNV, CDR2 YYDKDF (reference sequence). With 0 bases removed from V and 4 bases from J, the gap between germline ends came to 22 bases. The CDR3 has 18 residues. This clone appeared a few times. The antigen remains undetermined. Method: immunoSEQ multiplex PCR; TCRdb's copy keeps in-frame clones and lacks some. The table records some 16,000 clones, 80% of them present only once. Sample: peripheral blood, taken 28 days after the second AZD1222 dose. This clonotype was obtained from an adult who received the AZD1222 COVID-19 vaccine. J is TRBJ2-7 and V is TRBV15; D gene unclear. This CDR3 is CATSRDPVHPDFYYEQYF. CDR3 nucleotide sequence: TGTGCCACCAGCAGAGATCCGGTTCATCCCGATTTCTATTACGAGCAGTACTTC.